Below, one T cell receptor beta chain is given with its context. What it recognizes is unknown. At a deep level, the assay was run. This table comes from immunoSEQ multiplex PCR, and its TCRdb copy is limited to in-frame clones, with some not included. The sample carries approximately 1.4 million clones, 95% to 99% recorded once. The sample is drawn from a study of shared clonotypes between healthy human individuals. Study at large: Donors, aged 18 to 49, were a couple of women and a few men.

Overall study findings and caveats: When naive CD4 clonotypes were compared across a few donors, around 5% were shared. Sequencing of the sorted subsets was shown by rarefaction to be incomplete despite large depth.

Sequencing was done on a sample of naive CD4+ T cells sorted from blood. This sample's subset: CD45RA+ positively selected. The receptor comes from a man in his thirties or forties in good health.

CDR3 region: CASRILGLASYEQYF. The CDR3 bases are TGTGCCAGCAGGATCCTAGGACTAGCGTCCTACGAGCAGTACTTC. The genes are TRBV27 and TRBJ2-7; 9 bases match TRBD2. Germline-derived CDR1 and CDR2 are MNHEY and SMNVEV (reference sequence). V trimming: 6 bases; J trimming: 1 base; junction bases outside the gene matches: 7. There are 15 residues in the CDR3.